This T cell receptor (beta chain) emerged from a study of T cell responses to AZD1222 COVID-19 vaccine. CDR1 and CDR2 from the germline V gene are SGHTA and FQGTGA. Germline trimming cut 2 bases from V and 2 bases from J; bases unmatched to any gene: 3. The CDR3 sequence is 15 residues long. Study-wide results and limits: Vaccination with two AZD1222 doses was followed by a rise in Spike-specific TCR breadth and depth. Vaccine-related CD4 TCRs covered spike, predominating at 160-218 and 743-854. Recipients of AZD1222 seropositive at baseline numbered only five or six. Clonal diversity was possibly underestimated, and white British individuals and females predominated among donors.

TCRdb's copy holds only in-frame clones and misses some; the assay was immunoSEQ multiplex PCR. The table records 150,000 or so clones, 80% to 90% of them present only once. Of note for this clone: What it recognizes is unknown.

The rearrangement joins TRBV7-3 to TRBJ2-5; 9 positions match TRBD2. The receptor was isolated from an adult who received the MenACWY meningococcal vaccine as a control. Sequencing was performed on peripheral blood, taken 28 days after the second dose of the MenACWY control vaccine. The DNA of the CDR3 is TGTGCCAGCAGCTTAGGGCTAGCGGGGCAAGAGACCCAGTACTTC. This translates into CASSLGLAGQETQYF. The complete variable domain, with remaining parts taken from reference TRBV7-3 and TRBJ2-5, reads GAGVSQTPSNKVTEKGKYVELRCDPISGHTALYWYRQSLGQGPEFLIYFQGTGAADDSGLPNDRFFAVRPEGSVSTLKIQRTERGDSAVYLCASSLGLAGQETQYFGPGTRLLVL.